These T cell receptor beta chains were read from a single sample in a study of blood T cell repertoires in COVID-19. Measured with immunoSEQ multiplex PCR; TCRdb has only the in-frame clones, and not every one. The sample lists about 38,000 clones, 90% occurring once. The specimen was peripheral blood. The receptors shown here come from a man aged 60-69 years with active or convalescent COVID-19. Both conserved end residues are part of each CDR3. Fields, in order: D gene, V gene, clone size, J gene, CDR3 length, CDR3 protein, CDR3 DNA. The D gene is left open where the match is weak. Clone size appears in some rows only: once, few, many, or a class for an expanded clone.

d_gene: -; v_gene: TRBV6-5; abundance: -; j_gene: TRBJ1-4; len: 14; CDR3aa: CASGGGATNEKLFF; CDR3nt: TGTGCCAGCGGCGGGGGGGCTACTAATGAAAAACTGTTTTTT
d_gene: -; v_gene: TRBV5-4; abundance: once; j_gene: TRBJ1-1; len: 14; CDR3aa: CASSLAGSNTEAFF; CDR3nt: TGTGCCAGCAGCTTGGCGGGGTCGAACACTGAAGCTTTCTTT
d_gene: -; v_gene: TRBV29-1; abundance: -; j_gene: TRBJ1-1; len: 14; CDR3aa: CSVGLTAMNTEAFF; CDR3nt: TGCAGCGTTGGTCTTACAGCCATGAACACTGAAGCTTTCTTT
d_gene: -; v_gene: TRBV2; abundance: -; j_gene: TRBJ1-1; len: 13; CDR3aa: CASRASQNTEAFF; CDR3nt: TGTGCCAGCAGGGCATCTCAGAACACTGAAGCTTTCTTT
d_gene: TRBD2; v_gene: TRBV28; abundance: -; j_gene: TRBJ2-3; len: 16; CDR3aa: CASSLVVGGVADTQYF; CDR3nt: TGTGCCAGCAGTTTAGTGGTGGGGGGGGTGGCAGATACGCAGTATTTT
d_gene: -; v_gene: TRBV29-1; abundance: -; j_gene: TRBJ2-2; len: 15; CDR3aa: CSVEDPRQGRGELFF; CDR3nt: TGCAGCGTTGAAGATCCACGGCAGGGTAGAGGGGAGCTGTTTTTT
d_gene: TRBD1; v_gene: TRBV20-1; abundance: -; j_gene: TRBJ1-5; len: 14; CDR3aa: CSASGDRDNQPQHF; CDR3nt: TGCAGTGCTAGTGGGGACAGAGACAATCAGCCCCAGCATTTT
d_gene: TRBD1; v_gene: TRBV5-1; abundance: -; j_gene: TRBJ2-5; len: 15; CDR3aa: CASSLGQGFQETQYF; CDR3nt: TGCGCCAGCAGCTTGGGACAGGGATTTCAAGAGACCCAGTACTTC
d_gene: -; v_gene: TRBV7-8; abundance: -; j_gene: TRBJ1-2; len: 14; CDR3aa: CASDPGSGNYGYTF; CDR3nt: TGTGCCTCAGACCCGGGATCTGGTAACTATGGCTACACCTTC
d_gene: TRBD2; v_gene: TRBV7-9; abundance: -; j_gene: TRBJ2-5; len: 19; CDR3aa: CASAPILGRSSGRGETQYF; CDR3nt: TGTGCCAGCGCCCCGATTTTAGGACGGTCTAGCGGGAGAGGAGAGACCCAGTACTTC
d_gene: -; v_gene: TRBV4-3; abundance: -; j_gene: TRBJ2-1; len: 16; CDR3aa: CASSQDISREGNEQFF; CDR3nt: TGCGCCAGCAGCCAAGATATCTCCCGCGAGGGCAATGAGCAGTTCTTC
d_gene: TRBD1; v_gene: TRBV3-1/TRBV3-2; abundance: -; j_gene: TRBJ1-6; len: 18; CDR3aa: CASSHWGTGGSGRSPLHF; CDR3nt: TGTGCCAGCAGCCACTGGGGGACAGGGGGCAGTGGTCGATCACCCCTCCACTTT
d_gene: -; v_gene: TRBV5-1; abundance: -; j_gene: TRBJ2-1; len: 14; CDR3aa: CASSPGGTGNEQFF; CDR3nt: TGCGCCAGCAGCCCCGGAGGTACGGGCAATGAGCAGTTCTTC